This is a list of T cell receptor beta chains from one sample in a study of blood T cell repertoires in COVID-19. The table came from immunoSEQ multiplex PCR; TCRdb's copy has only in-frame clones and leaves some out. The data hold some 100,000 clones, with 85% to 95% observed a single time. Sequencing input: peripheral blood. The origin of the receptors is a woman in her sixties with active COVID-19. The CDR3 runs from the conserved cysteine through the conserved F or W. D genes are given only for firm matches. Size is omitted from some rows. Given values are once, few, many or a class for expanded clones.

d_call	j_call	v_call	clone_size	cdr3_nt	cdr3_aa
NA	TRBJ1-2	TRBV4-3	NA	TGCGCCAGCAGCCACACCTTTGTGCGGGGGGGCGGTGGCTACACCTTC	CASSHTFVRGGGGYTF
NA	TRBJ2-1	TRBV27	NA	TGTGCCAGCAGTGCGAACTCCTACAATGAGCAGTTCTTC	CASSANSYNEQFF
NA	TRBJ1-5	TRBV3-1/TRBV3-2	NA	TGTGCCAGCAGCCTGGACATGGTCCAGCCCCAGCATTTT	CASSLDMVQPQHF
NA	TRBJ2-1	TRBV19	NA	TGTGCCAGTAGTGACAGGTACAATGAGCAGTTCTTC	CASSDRYNEQFF
NA	TRBJ1-5	TRBV19	NA	TGTGCCAGTAGTATACGGCGGGATGAGCCCCAGCATTTT	CASSIRRDEPQHF
NA	TRBJ1-6	TRBV5-4	NA	TGTGCCAGCAGCTTGCAGGGAAATTCACCCCTCCACTTT	CASSLQGNSPLHF
TRBD2	TRBJ2-1	TRBV4-1	NA	TGCGCCAGCAGCCGAGCATTACTAGCGGGGGGGCCTGGGTCCTACAATGAGCAGTTCTTC	CASSRALLAGGPGSYNEQFF
TRBD2	TRBJ2-1	TRBV28	NA	TGTGCCAGCAGTACGAGGGGGAGCACTAGCGGGAGAAGGTCCTACAATGAGCAGTTCTTC	CASSTRGSTSGRRSYNEQFF
TRBD1	TRBJ2-5	TRBV11-3	NA	TGTGCCAGCAGCCCGGACAGGGACGAGACCCAGTACTTC	CASSPDRDETQYF
TRBD1	TRBJ2-5	TRBV5-4	NA	TGTGCCAGCAGCTTGGCGACAGGGGGCATTTTGAAAGAGACCCAGTACTTC	CASSLATGGILKETQYF
TRBD2	TRBJ2-1	TRBV24-1	NA	TGTGCCACCAGTGATTTCGGGAGCGGGGGTCGAAATGAGCAGTTCTTC	CATSDFGSGGRNEQFF
NA	TRBJ2-7	TRBV5-8	NA	TGTGCCAGCAGCTTGACAGCCAAGGGGGAGCAGTACTTC	CASSLTAKGEQYF
TRBD1	TRBJ2-2	TRBV29-1	once	TGCAGCGTTGACCAGGGGGCGACCGGGGAGCTGTTTTTT	CSVDQGATGELFF
NA	TRBJ2-5	TRBV6-1	NA	TGTGCCAGTGGACAGTCGAGTGGGGCCCAGTACTTC	CASGQSSGAQYF
NA	TRBJ1-2	TRBV29-1	once	TGCAGCGTCCCACCTGGAGGCCACGCCTCGGGCGGCTACACCTTC	CSVPPGGHASGGYTF
TRBD2	TRBJ2-5	TRBV5-5	NA	TGTGCCAGCAGCCGAACTAGCGGGGGTTACCAAGAGACCCAGTACTTC	CASSRTSGGYQETQYF
NA	TRBJ1-1	TRBV13	NA	TGTGCCAGCAGGTCTATCTCACGAGAGAACACTGAAGCTTTCTTT	CASRSISRENTEAFF